Below, one TCR beta chain is given with its context. Its antigen remains unknown. The authors amplified TCR beta CDR3 regions from RNA transcripts. In the first round, RT-PCR was carried out with HTBI primers, and a multiplex PCR formed the second round. TCRdb reanalysed the multiplex PCR reads using MiXCR and keeps one entry per CDR3 protein. The repertoire holds about 160,000 distinct CDR3 sequences, with roughly two fifths as singletons. The PBMCs used were ones drawn from 10 ml of fresh peripheral blood. Looked up from germline, CDR1 is SGHAT and CDR2 is FQNNGV. V lost 5 bases and J lost 0, with 10 bases in between. The CDR3 has 15 amino acids. These data come from a study of Graves' ophthalmopathy and Graves' hyperthyroidism. The overall study: Peripheral blood sampling preceded any treatment and occurred at initial diagnosis. Study results and caveats: Ophthalmopathy progression was predicted with 70% to 71% sensitivity and 72% to 75% specificity.

The rearrangement uses TRBV11-2 and TRBJ2-2; D unclear. The TCR comes from a middle-aged woman with Graves' ophthalmopathy. The specimen sequenced was peripheral blood. In DNA form, the CDR3 reads TGTGCCAGCAGCCCGACCCTCCCGAACACCGGGGAGCTGTTTTTT. It codes for CASSPTLPNTGELFF.